This T cell receptor beta chain was profiled in a study of blood T cell repertoires in COVID-19. Methods used by the authors: Researchers report that nucleated cell counts were estimated from reference gene primer amplification. TCRdb's table, derived via immunoSEQ multiplex PCR, lists solely in-frame clones and lacks some. V, J and clone size reflect that table, while D and trimming were determined from the DNA. The sample has 80,000 or so clones, about three quarters seen once; the top ten hold approximately 5.4%. The CDR3 extends over 17 amino acids. V and J are TRBV21-1 and TRBJ2-7; the D segment call TRBD2 is taken from the table without a DNA check. TRBV21-1 is labeled a pseudogene. Source material: peripheral blood. The receptor comes from a man aged 50-60 years with active or convalescent COVID-19. CDR3 region: CASKRRCTSGGIYEQYF. The DNA of the CDR3 is TGTGCCAGCAAGAGGAGGTGTACTAGCGGGGGGATCTACGAGCAGTACTTC.